These 32 T cell receptor beta chains came from one sample sequenced in a study of OX40 agonist ivuxolimab in advanced cancers. TCRdb's copy holds only in-frame clones and misses some; the assay was immunoSEQ multiplex PCR. The repertoire holds tens of thousands of clones, with more than 70% as singletons. The sample in question was CD4+ or CD8+ T cells sorted from blood, obtained in a trial of the OX40 agonist ivuxolimab. These receptors were obtained from an adult with an advanced solid tumor such as melanoma, head and neck, liver or kidney cancer.

This clone was counted a few times. The chain joins TRBV7-2 to TRBJ1-1; TRBD1 agrees at 10 bases. Germline V gene sequence: CDR1 SGHTA, CDR2 FQGNSA. The V and J ends lost 5 bases and 4 bases, in that order; junction bases with no gene match: 10. This CDR3 has 16 residues. CDR3 nucleotide sequence: TGTGCCAGCAGCACCCGACAGGGGGCGGGCGGCACTGAAGCTTTCTTT. Encoded protein: CASSTRQGAGGTEAFF.

V usage is TRBV5-1 and J usage is TRBJ2-6; 8 nucleotides align to TRBD1. Germline-derived CDR1 and CDR2 are SGHRS and YFSETQ. With V trimmed by 4 bases and J by 0 bases, 12 bases remained unmatched. This CDR3 spans 19 amino acids. The CDR3 loop reads CASSTGQGALLSGANVLTF. CDR3 coding DNA: TGCGCCAGCAGCACCGGTCAGGGGGCCCTGCTCTCTGGGGCCAACGTCCTGACTTTC.

The rearrangement joins TRBV6-5 to TRBJ1-3; D may be TRBD1 (5 bases). From germline, CDR1 is MNHEY and CDR2 SVGAGI. There are 15 residues in the CDR3. V lost 5 bases to trimming and J lost 4 bases, with 15 bases between them. CDR3 in DNA: TGTGCCAGCAGTATGGGAGGGGAGGACGGAAACACCATATATTTT. Protein: CASSMGGEDGNTIYF.

The V and J genes are TRBV9 and TRBJ1-6; perhaps TRBD1 as D (5 bases). From germline, CDR1 is SGDLS and CDR2 YYNGEE. Trimming pared 4 bases from V and 10 bases from J, leaving 21 bases between. The CDR3 has 16 amino acids. CDR3 region: CASSSRQWGGGSPLHF. The DNA of the CDR3 is TGTGCCAGCAGCAGTAGGCAATGGGGGGGAGGCTCACCCCTCCACTTT. Drawing the rest from reference TRBV9 and TRBJ1-6, the complete variable domain is DSGVTQTPKHLITATGQRVTLRCSPRSGDLSVYWYQQSLDQGLQFLIQYYNGEERAKGNILERFSAQQFPDLHSELNLSSLELGDSALYFCASSSRQWGGGSPLHFGNGTRLTVT.

J is TRBJ1-6 and V is TRBV5-1; no reliable D call. Germline V gives CDR1 SGHRS, CDR2 YFSETQ. The CDR3 spans 16 residues. Trimming stripped 4 bases from V and 5 bases from J, with 16 bases between. CDR3 loop: CASSPLPASNNSPLHF. CDR3 coding DNA: TGCGCCAGCAGCCCCCTACCCGCATCAAATAATTCACCCCTCCACTTT.

This chain connects TRBV9 to TRBJ1-5; 8 bases line up with TRBD1. Unmatched junction bases numbered 5, after V lost 0 bases and J lost 6 bases. The CDR3 is 15 residues long. CDR1 is SGDLS and CDR2 is YYNGEE in the germline V gene. This CDR3 is CASSVGPGGGQPQHF. DNA of the CDR3: TGTGCCAGCAGCGTAGGTCCAGGGGGCGGTCAGCCCCAGCATTTT.

V is TRBV10-3 and J is TRBJ1-2, with 7 bases fitting TRBD1. The CDR3 consists of 14 residues. Germline trimming cut 0 bases from V and 5 bases from J; bases unmatched to any gene: 3. The germline gives CDR1 ENHRY, CDR2 SYGVKD. Here the CDR3 reads CAISESGGAYGYTF. The CDR3 nucleotides read TGTGCCATCAGTGAGTCAGGGGGCGCATATGGCTACACCTTC.

The CDR3 DNA reads as TGTGCCACCAGATGGAGCCGGGACAGGGGGTACGAGCAGTACTTC. Protein product: CATRWSRDRGYEQYF. The gene calls are TRBV15 and TRBJ2-7, with TRBD1 matching 11 bases. Germline V gene sequence: CDR1 LNHNV, CDR2 YYDKDF (reference sequence). V dropped 6 bases and J dropped 4; count of bases not matched to a gene: 8. The CDR3 consists of 15 residues.

The table lists this clone with a few counts. The DNA of the CDR3 is TGTGCCAGCAGTTACGGACAGCCTGGAAACACCATATATTTT. It encodes CASSYGQPGNTIYF. The chain employs TRBV28 and TRBJ1-3, with D tentatively TRBD1 (6 bases). Germline lookup yields CDR1 MDHEN and CDR2 SYDVKM. The V and J ends lost 4 bases and 2 bases respectively, with 9 bases between them. The CDR3 has 14 amino acids.

This sequence joins TRBV6-7 and TRBJ1-3; 10 bases align to TRBD1. TRBV6-7 is treated as an ORF (open reading frame) with a function not yet certain. The V and J ends lost 5 bases and 0 bases, in that order; junction bases with no gene match: 22. The CDR3 is 22 residues long. DNA of the CDR3: TGTGCCAGCAGTCCTTCCTACTCCGACAGGGGGCGCCCCACCTCCTCTGGAAACACCATATATTTT. Translating it yields CASSPSYSDRGRPTSSGNTIYF.

The chain joins TRBV28 to TRBJ2-7, with 9 bases aligning to TRBD1. V lost 6 bases to trimming and J lost 3 bases; unmatched junction nucleotides: 0. The CDR3 runs to 12 residues. The germline V gene encodes CDR1 MDHEN and CDR2 SYDVKM. CDR3 residues: CASRTGGYEQYF. The CDR3 nucleotides read TGTGCCAGCAGGACAGGGGGCTACGAGCAGTACTTC.

The chain couples TRBV2 to TRBJ2-7; 7 bases fit TRBD1. Germline V lookup: CDR1 SNHLY, CDR2 FYNNEI. This CDR3 is built from 16 residues. After removal of 5 bases from V and 5 bases from J, the junction contained 15 bases not matched to a gene. This CDR3 reads CASSPEKTGLLHEQYV. In nucleotides, the CDR3 is TGTGCCAGCAGTCCAGAAAAGACAGGGCTGCTGCACGAGCAGTACGTC.

The table lists this clone with a count of one. This chain joins TRBV27 and TRBJ1-1; a weak D match, TRBD1 (5 bases). Germline V gene data show CDR1 as MNHEY and CDR2 as SMNVEV (reference sequence). The CDR3 extends over 16 amino acids. The ends were cut back, 2 bases at V and 5 bases at J, with 18 bases in the middle. CDR3 coding DNA: TGTGCCAGCAGTTTACGGGGGGGTATCTTGGGGACTGAAGCTTTCTTT. It is translated as CASSLRGGILGTEAFF.

This chain uses TRBV4-3 with TRBJ2-1; D gene unclear. Germline V gene lookup returns CDR1 LGHNA and CDR2 YSLEER. This CDR3 comprises 15 residues. Trimming removed 0 bases from V and 0 bases from J, with 6 bases in between. CDR3 residues: CASSQDPYSYNEQFF. In DNA, the CDR3 is TGCGCCAGCAGCCAAGACCCGTACTCCTACAATGAGCAGTTCTTC.

V usage is TRBV10-3 and J usage is TRBJ1-5; 7 bases match TRBD1. V dropped 0 bases and J dropped 5; count of bases not matched to a gene: 1. This CDR3 region has 14 residues. The germline V gene encodes CDR1 ENHRY and CDR2 SYGVKD. DNA of the CDR3: TGTGCCATCAGTGAGTCAGGGGGCGATCAGCCCCAGCATTTT. It codes for CAISESGGDQPQHF.

The chain joins TRBV10-3 to TRBJ1-4; 10 bases are a match to TRBD1. CDR3 length: 16 residues. Trimming cost V 6 bases and J 2 bases; bases outside gene matches: 6. Germline lookup yields CDR1 ENHRY and CDR2 SYGVKD. The CDR3 nucleotides read TGTGCCATCAGCAGACAGGGGGCCGGTACTAATGAAAAACTGTTTTTT. It specifies CAISRQGAGTNEKLFF.

The chain joins TRBV19 to TRBJ2-2, with TRBD1 matching over 9 bases. This CDR3 region has 16 residues. CDR1 and CDR2 from the germline V gene are LNHDA and SQIVND (reference sequence). V shed 3 bases and J 3 bases; nucleotides not matched to a gene: 5. CDR3 in amino acids: CASSMTGGGYTGELFF. The DNA for the CDR3 is TGTGCCAGTAGTATGACAGGGGGAGGCTACACCGGGGAGCTGTTTTTT.

The V gene is TRBV2, the J gene TRBJ2-3, with D maybe TRBD1 (5 bases). Germline V gene sequence: CDR1 SNHLY, CDR2 FYNNEI. Trimming shortened V by 1 base and J by 0 bases, and 8 bases separated the two germline ends. This CDR3 has 15 amino acids. CDR3 in amino acids: CASSEGQLSTDTQYF. CDR3 sequence (DNA): TGTGCCAGCAGTGAAGGACAGTTAAGCACAGATACGCAGTATTTT.

This sequence joins TRBV7-8 and TRBJ2-7, with a weak D call TRBD2 (6 bases). Germline CDR1 and CDR2: SGHVS and FQNEAQ. The germline V and J ends were trimmed by 7 bases and 1 base, with 17 bases remaining between them. This CDR3 region has 15 residues. The CDR3 protein is CASIPRGTSSYEQYF. CDR3 coding DNA: TGTGCCAGCATCCCCCGGGGGACTTCATCCTACGAGCAGTACTTC.

The gene calls are TRBV7-3 and TRBJ2-3; 9 nucleotides line up with TRBD2. This CDR3 is built from 19 residues. CDR1 SGHTA and CDR2 FQGTGA come from the germline V gene. V lost 1 base to trimming and J lost 1 base; unmatched junction nucleotides: 12. The CDR3 loop is CASSLSGRGGGRGTDTQYF. The CDR3 region has the DNA TGTGCCAGCAGCTTAAGTGGGCGTGGTGGCGGGAGGGGCACAGATACGCAGTATTTT.

The chain carries TRBV2 and TRBJ1-2, with D possibly matching TRBD1 (5 bases). CDR1 and CDR2 from the germline V gene are SNHLY and FYNNEI. This CDR3 contains 14 residues. V was clipped by 8 bases and J by 5 bases, with 18 bases between them. The CDR3 sequence: CASGGTAQVYGYTF. The CDR3 DNA reads TGTGCCAGCGGAGGGACTGCCCAGGTTTATGGCTACACCTTC.

This clone was picked up one time. The chain carries TRBV10-1 and TRBJ2-3, with D possibly matching TRBD1 (5 bases). The CDR3 is 13 residues long. The germline gives CDR1 WNHNN, CDR2 SYGVQD (reference sequence). Trimming took off 6 bases at V and 4 bases at J, with 11 bases between the two ends. The CDR3 bases are TGCGCCAGCAGGCCCTGGGGCCCAGATACGCAGTATTTT. It specifies CASRPWGPDTQYF.

The chain couples TRBV5-1 to TRBJ2-5, with TRBD1 matching over 7 bases. With 4 bases clipped from V and 5 bases from J, the junction kept 8 bases outside the gene matches. The CDR3 sequence is 14 residues long. Germline V lookup: CDR1 SGHRS, CDR2 YFSETQ. The CDR3 region has the DNA TGCGCCAGCAGCGGGACAGCCCTTGGGGAGACCCAGTACTTC. It translates to CASSGTALGETQYF.

V is TRBV2 and J is TRBJ2-5, with 7 bases identical to TRBD1. With the DNA end fitting TRBJ2-7 better, the J assignment may be wrong. The CDR3 runs 12 residues. Per germline, CDR1 SNHLY and CDR2 FYNNEI. The CDR3 coding sequence is TGTGCCAGCAGCACGACAGGGATCGAGCAGTACTTC. Its translation is CASSTTGIEQYF.

This clone was observed once. The J gene is TRBJ2-5, the V gene TRBV5-4; TRBD1 is a possible D gene (6 bases). Looked up from germline, CDR1 is SGHNT and CDR2 is YYREEE (reference sequence). The CDR3 covers 16 residues. The V end lost 4 bases, the J end lost 5 bases, and 21 bases lay between the germline ends. This CDR3 reads CASSPSAGASGETQYF. In DNA form, the CDR3 reads TGTGCCAGCAGCCCATCGGCAGGGGCAAGTGGGGAGACCCAGTACTTC.

This sequence joins TRBV6-1 and TRBJ2-7; TRBD2 matches 8 bases. The trim removed 4 bases at V and 3 bases at J, leaving 20 bases unmatched. This CDR3 is 19 amino acids long. CDR1 is MNHNS and CDR2 is SASEGT in the germline V gene. CDR3 residues: CASSGRGGAVRRHYYEQYF. CDR3 nucleotides: TGTGCCAGCAGTGGCCGGGGGGGAGCTGTCCGCCGCCACTACTACGAGCAGTACTTC.

The genes are TRBV7-3 and TRBJ2-3; D gene unclear. Germline CDR1 reads SGHTA; CDR2 reads FQGTGA. V was shortened by 3 bases and J by 5 bases, with 12 bases between the two germline ends. CDR3 size: 14 residues. CDR3 in amino acids: CASSFARLGDTQYF. The CDR3 DNA reads as TGTGCCAGCAGCTTTGCTAGACTGGGAGATACGCAGTATTTT.

The V gene is TRBV11-3, the J gene TRBJ2-5, with 9 bases identical to TRBD2. V was clipped by 3 bases and J by 1 base; unmatched bases: 3. CDR1 is SGHNT and CDR2 is YENEEA in the germline V gene. The CDR3 totals 15 residues. The CDR3 region is CASSLGRGGQETQYF. CDR3 nucleotides: TGTGCCAGCAGCTTGGGGCGGGGGGGCCAAGAGACCCAGTACTTC.

The chain carries TRBV5-1 and TRBJ1-5; the D gene is possibly TRBD1 (6 bases). Germline values: CDR1 SGHRS, CDR2 YFSETQ. CDR3 length: 16 amino acids. Trimming took 4 bases from V and 5 from J, leaving 19 bases between them. The DNA for the CDR3 is TGCGCCAGCAGCCTGGATTCGTGGGGGGCGGATCAGCCCCAGCATTTT. Residues: CASSLDSWGADQPQHF.

The rearrangement uses TRBV5-4 and TRBJ1-5; D gene unclear. With 4 bases removed from V and 4 bases from J, the gap between germline ends came to 6 bases. Germline CDR1 SGHNT, CDR2 YYREEE (reference sequence). The CDR3 totals 12 residues. The CDR3 loop is CASSADNQPQHF. The CDR3 DNA is TGTGCCAGCAGCGCCGATAATCAGCCCCAGCATTTT.

V is TRBV29-1 and J is TRBJ1-1; TRBD1 aligns across 9 bases. V shed 0 bases, J shed 5 bases, and the junction held 4 bases outside the gene matches. Germline V gene lookup returns CDR1 SQVTM and CDR2 ANQGSEA. The CDR3 is 14 residues long. CDR3 region: CSVEEGTGRTEAFF. DNA of the CDR3: TGCAGCGTTGAAGAAGGGACAGGGAGGACTGAAGCTTTCTTT.

The chain links TRBV7-3 to TRBJ1-6, with unresolved D. This CDR3 spans 14 amino acids. Germline V gene data show CDR1 as SGHTA and CDR2 as FQGTGA. V was clipped by 5 bases and J by 9 bases, with 14 bases between them. The CDR3 protein is CASSQTRGSSPLHF. The CDR3 region has the DNA TGTGCCAGCAGCCAGACCCGGGGTAGTTCACCCCTCCACTTT.